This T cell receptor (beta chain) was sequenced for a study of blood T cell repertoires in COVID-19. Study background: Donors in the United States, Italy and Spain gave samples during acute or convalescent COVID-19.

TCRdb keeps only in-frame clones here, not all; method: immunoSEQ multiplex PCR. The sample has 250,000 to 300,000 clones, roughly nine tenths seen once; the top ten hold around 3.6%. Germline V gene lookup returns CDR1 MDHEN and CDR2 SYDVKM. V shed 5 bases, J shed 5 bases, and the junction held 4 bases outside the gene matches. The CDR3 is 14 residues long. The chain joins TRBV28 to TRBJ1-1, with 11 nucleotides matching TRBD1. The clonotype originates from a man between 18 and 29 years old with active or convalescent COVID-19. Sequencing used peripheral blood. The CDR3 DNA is TGTGCCAGCAGTGGACAGGGGGCCGGGACTGAAGCTTTCTTT. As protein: CASSGQGAGTEAFF.